The 16 T cell receptor beta chains in this list originate from one sample, sequenced in a study of beta chain features in type 1 diabetes. These receptors have no identified antigens. Study observations and caveats: The study found moderately but significantly shorter TCRB CDR3s in all four CD4+ subsets of Type 1 diabetes patients.

Since all of the isolated RNA was reverse transcribed, expressed TCRB transcripts were what got sequenced. Measured with immunoSEQ multiplex PCR; TCRdb has only the in-frame clones, and not every one. This sample has hundreds of thousands of clones, with about 14% found just once. Input material: naive CD4+ T cells from blood. All receptors come from a man aged 18 to 29 with type 1 diabetes.

V and J are TRBV6-1 and TRBJ2-4; possibly TRBD1 for D (5 bases). The CDR3 sequence is 16 residues long. Germline CDR1 is MNHNS and CDR2 is SASEGT. Trimming took off 1 base at V and 1 base at J, with 11 bases between the two ends. DNA for the CDR3: TGTGCCAGCAGTGAAGGGGGCCCCCTGGCCAAAAACATTCAGTACTTC. As protein: CASSEGGPLAKNIQYF.

Only a few counts were recorded for this clone. The V gene is TRBV18, the J gene TRBJ2-7, with TRBD2 matching over 7 bases. J lost 5 bases, V lost 6 bases, and 13 bases had no gene match. This CDR3 has 15 residues. Germline-derived CDR1 and CDR2 are KGHSH and LQKENI. CDR3: CASSWGGTRVNEQYF. The CDR3 coding sequence is TGTGCCAGCTCTTGGGGGGGAACTCGAGTCAACGAGCAGTACTTC.

This clone was counted only a few times. The CDR3 loop reads CASRESWTGRTQYF. CDR3 bases: TGTGCCAGCAGGGAATCATGGACAGGGAGGACCCAGTACTTC. The V call is TRBV6-1, the J call TRBJ2-5; 8 nucleotides agree with TRBD1. CDR1 and CDR2 (germline): MNHNS, SASEGT. J was trimmed by 7 bases and V by 6 bases; bases with no gene match: 10. This CDR3 spans 14 amino acids.

There are a few counts of this clone. The V and J genes are TRBV27 and TRBJ1-5; 7 bases agree with TRBD1. CDR3 length equals 15 residues. CDR1 and CDR2 from the germline V gene are MNHEY and SMNVEV (reference sequence). The trim removed 6 bases at V and 4 bases at J, leaving 9 bases unmatched. This CDR3 is CASRRTGFLNQPQHF. In DNA, the CDR3 is TGTGCCAGCAGAAGGACAGGCTTTTTGAATCAGCCCCAGCATTTT.

The chain uses TRBV27 and TRBJ2-7; 8 nucleotides agree with TRBD1. There are 14 residues in the CDR3. The V and J ends lost 5 bases and 2 bases, in that order; junction bases with no gene match: 5. CDR1 and CDR2 (germline): MNHEY, SMNVEV (reference sequence). The CDR3 is CASSQDRATYEQYF. In nucleotides, the CDR3 is TGTGCCAGCAGTCAGGACAGGGCTACCTACGAGCAGTACTTC.

The V gene is TRBV29-1, the J gene TRBJ2-1; 9 bases agree with TRBD2. Germline loops: CDR1 SQVTM, CDR2 ANQGSEA. The CDR3 covers 15 residues. J lost 1 base, V lost 3 bases, and 4 bases had no gene match. CDR3: CSVEASGMSYNEQFF. The CDR3 DNA is TGCAGCGTTGAGGCTAGCGGGATGTCCTACAATGAGCAGTTCTTC.

This clone was detected only a few times. This chain's CDR3 is CASSYDNTDTQYF. The DNA for the CDR3 is TGTGCCAGCAGCTATGACAACACAGATACGCAGTATTTT. The rearrangement joins TRBV7-9 to TRBJ2-3; D is ambiguous. Looked up from germline, CDR1 is SEHNR and CDR2 is FQNEAQ (reference sequence). Trimming took off 4 bases at V and 2 bases at J, with 7 bases between the two ends. There are 13 residues in the CDR3.

In the case of this clone: The conserved phenylalanine or tryptophan normally closing the CDR3 is absent here, so this likely arose from a read error. Because the CDR3's place on the DNA is in doubt, the DNA is left out and the CDR3 is given as listed by TCRdb. The chain recombines TRBV7-4 with TRBJ2-7; TRBD1 is the table's D call, not checked against the DNA. The CDR3 is 17 residues long, counting both termini. Germline CDR1 SGHVT, CDR2 SQSDAQ. The CDR3 is CASSLVTGWNLTSSQQL.

This clone was detected a few times. The rearrangement uses TRBV21-1 and TRBJ2-1; the table's D call, TRBD1, was not checked against the DNA. TRBV21-1 is labeled a pseudogene. The CDR3 length is 12 residues. The CDR3 coding sequence is TGTGCCAGCAGCCGACAGGGCCATGAGCAGTTCTTC. The encoded protein is CASSRQGHEQFF.

The chain combines TRBV5-1 with TRBJ2-7; possible D gene TRBD1, 6 bases. Germline V gives CDR1 SGHRS, CDR2 YFSETQ. V was pared by 4 bases and J by 6 bases, with 14 bases between. This CDR3 spans 13 amino acids. The CDR3 nucleotides read TGCGCCAGCAGCGTCCGGACAGCCGGCGAGCAGTACTTC. It codes for CASSVRTAGEQYF.

In its sample, this clone was seen a few times. The rearrangement uses TRBV13 and TRBJ2-4; 7 nucleotides align to TRBD1. J was trimmed by 4 bases and V by 4 bases; bases with no gene match: 4. The germline V gene has CDR1 PRHDT and CDR2 FYEKMQ (reference sequence). CDR3 length: 14 residues. The CDR3 sequence: CASSSGTAKNIQYF. As DNA, the CDR3 is TGTGCCAGCAGCTCCGGGACAGCGAAAAACATTCAGTACTTC.

The table lists this clone with a few counts. J is TRBJ2-1 and V is TRBV7-9, with D tentatively TRBD1 (6 bases). This CDR3 comprises 17 residues. V lost 3 bases to trimming and J lost 7 bases, with 22 bases between them. In germline, CDR1 is SEHNR, CDR2 FQNEAQ (reference sequence). The CDR3 sequence: CASSFGQKQGQGNEQFF. The DNA for the CDR3 is TGTGCCAGCAGCTTCGGTCAGAAACAGGGACAAGGGAATGAGCAGTTCTTC.

The chain employs TRBV7-9 and TRBJ1-1, with 7 bases fitting TRBD1. The CDR3 is 15 residues long. Germline V gene data show CDR1 as SEHNR and CDR2 as FQNEAQ (reference sequence). V shed 0 bases and J 1 base; nucleotides not matched to a gene: 2. For the CDR3, the DNA is TGTGCCAGCAGCTTAGCCGGGACAGAGAACACTGAAGCTTTCTTT. It encodes CASSLAGTENTEAFF.

This sequence joins TRBV25-1 and TRBJ1-5; 9 positions agree with TRBD1. The V gene's germline CDR1 is MGHDK and CDR2 SYGVNS. This CDR3 spans 16 amino acids. V was pared by 4 bases and J by 6 bases, with 10 bases of the junction left unmatched. CDR3 coding DNA: TGTGCCAGCAGTGGTGGGGGACAGGGCATCGGTCAGCCCCAGCATTTT. The encoded protein is CASSGGGQGIGQPQHF.

Only a few counts were recorded for this clone. The chain joins TRBV7-9 to TRBJ1-4; D unresolved. The germline V and J ends were trimmed by 5 bases and 8 bases, with 12 bases remaining between them. CDR3 length: 13 residues. Germline V gene lookup returns CDR1 SEHNR and CDR2 FQNEAQ (reference sequence). For the CDR3, the DNA is TGTGCCAGCAGCCCCGGCTTTCGGGAAAAACTGTTTTTT. Translated: CASSPGFREKLFF. The entire variable domain, with the rest obtained from reference TRBV7-9 and TRBJ1-4, is as follows: DTGVSQNPRHKITKRGQNVTFRCDPISEHNRLYWYRQTLGQGPEFLTYFQNEAQLEKSRLLSDRFSAERPKGSFSTLEIQRTEQGDSAMYLCASSPGFREKLFFGSGTQLSVL.

This clone has just a few counts. The rearrangement joins TRBV9 to TRBJ2-1, with D unclear. This CDR3 has 11 residues. Germline V gives CDR1 SGDLS, CDR2 YYNGEE. V dropped 1 base and J dropped 6 bases, with 2 bases sitting between them. CDR3 loop: CASSVTNEQFF. Written as DNA, the CDR3 is TGTGCCAGCAGCGTAACCAATGAGCAGTTCTTC.